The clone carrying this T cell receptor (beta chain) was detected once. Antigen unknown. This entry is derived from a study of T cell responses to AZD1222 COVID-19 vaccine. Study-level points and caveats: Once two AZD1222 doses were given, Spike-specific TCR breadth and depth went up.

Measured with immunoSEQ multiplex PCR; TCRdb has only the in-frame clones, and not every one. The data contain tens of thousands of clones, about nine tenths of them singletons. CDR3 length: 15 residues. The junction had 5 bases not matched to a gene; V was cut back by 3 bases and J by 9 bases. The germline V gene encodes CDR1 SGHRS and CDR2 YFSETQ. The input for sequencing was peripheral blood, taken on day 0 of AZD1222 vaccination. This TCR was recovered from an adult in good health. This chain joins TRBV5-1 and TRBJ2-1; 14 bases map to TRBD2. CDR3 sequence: CASSWGTSGSLEQFF. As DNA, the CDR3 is TGCGCCAGCAGCTGGGGGACTAGCGGGAGCCTTGAGCAGTTCTTC.